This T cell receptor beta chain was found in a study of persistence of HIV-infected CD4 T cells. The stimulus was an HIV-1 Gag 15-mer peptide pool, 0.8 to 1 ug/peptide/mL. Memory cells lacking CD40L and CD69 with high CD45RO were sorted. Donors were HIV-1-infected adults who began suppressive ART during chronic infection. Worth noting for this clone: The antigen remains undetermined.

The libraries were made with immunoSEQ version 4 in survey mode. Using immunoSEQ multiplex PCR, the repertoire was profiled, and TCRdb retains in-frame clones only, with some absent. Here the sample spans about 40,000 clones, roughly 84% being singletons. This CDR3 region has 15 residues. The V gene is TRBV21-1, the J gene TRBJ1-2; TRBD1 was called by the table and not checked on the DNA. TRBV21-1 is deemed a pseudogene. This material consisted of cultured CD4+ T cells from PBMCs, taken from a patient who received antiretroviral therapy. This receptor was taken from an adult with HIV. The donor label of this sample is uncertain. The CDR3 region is CASSRGTGPNYGYTF. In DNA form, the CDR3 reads TGTGCCAGCAGCAGAGGGACAGGGCCTAACTATGGCTACACCTTC.